The source of this T cell receptor beta chain is a study of graft-versus-host responses after intestinal transplantation (dated by TCRdb to about 2021). With regard to the full study: Recipients received multivisceral, liver-intestinal, or isolated intestinal transplants. Every recipient was given anti-thymocyte globulin induction, then maintenance tacrolimus and steroids for around three years. After intestinal transplantation, graft-versus-host and host-versus-graft alloreactive T cell clones in the graft, circulation and bone marrow were tracked using bulk TCR-beta CDR3 sequencing. To identify alloreactive clones, pre-transplant mixed lymphocyte reaction products were sequenced and then compared with unstimulated pre-transplant donor and recipient T cells. The cohort enrolled under 25 intestinal transplant recipients including one retransplant, and a few patients lacking pretransplant specimens were excluded. A peak of at least 4% donor T cells among recipient peripheral blood mononuclear cells was the definition used for donor T cell macrochimerism. Rather than being sequenced by the commercial service, samples from three later patients were sequenced in-house on an Illumina MiSeq and processed with MiXCR. What the study reported, not specific to this receptor: Early after transplant, declines in HvG clones were associated with peak levels of circulating GvH clones. GvH clones turned up in recipient bone marrow, with some appearing earlier in ileal mucosa or blood, a pattern consistent with an intestinal mucosal origin. The conclusions were limited by the relatively low number and heterogeneity of the intestinal transplant patients. In the allografts of patients with donor T cell macrochimerism, GvH to HvG T cell clonal ratios were high.

Notes on this clone: Its antigen remains unidentified. No per-base quality is available; no much larger clone lies one base away.

The library was obtained by the immunoSEQ multiplex PCR assay. In most patients, genomic DNA was isolated using the Qiagen DNeasy Blood and Tissue Kit and sent frozen to Adaptive Biotechnologies for TCR sequencing. High-throughput TCR-beta CDR3 sequencing of genomic DNA from most patients was performed by Adaptive Biotechnologies. The study's own analysis went as follows. Adaptive's ImmunoSEQ software was the source of the TCR sequencing data for 18 patients, while a few other patients were processed with MiXCR and VDJtools. To correct CD4 versus CD8 sorting errors, sequences present in both subsets at a frequency ratio below 5:1 were removed. CDR3 nucleotide sequences shared by donor and recipient were removed because the origin of these sequences could not be assigned. To be classed as alloreactive, a clone needed at least 2-fold expansion over unstimulated cells and a minimum CFSE-low frequency of 0.002% (template counts) or 0.001% (read counts). Mappable clones were those detected in sequenced pre-transplant spleen, lymph node, or MLR CFSE-low populations of the donor or recipient. Cumulative frequency of alloreactive clones was calculated as a percentage of all sequences weighted by copy number. What TCRdb holds here is the immuneACCESS table cut down to in-frame rearrangements. Part of the clones is not present; checked against another copy, under half of the missing clones reflect an unresolved V gene, and the others are unexplained. That table supplies the V and J calls and clone size; D and trimming were determined from the DNA. The sample table lists approximately 78,000 clones, about nine tenths of them with a count of one. The ten largest clones take up about 8% of the sample.

The V end gives up 0 bases and the J end 4 bases, leaving 5 bases in the junction not matched to a gene. There are 15 amino acids in the CDR3, from cysteine to phenylalanine inclusive. The only DNA kept is the CDR3, 45 bases in frame from the first base. From the germline V gene, CDR1 is MGHRA and CDR2 is YSYEKL. Read against the paper, the sample's time point label means: cells obtained before transplantation from donor or recipient. CD3+CD4+ and CD3+CD8+ populations were FACS-sorted from unstimulated pre-transplant donor and recipient cells taken from spleen or lymph nodes. The specimen comprised unstimulated CD8+ T cells sorted from spleen or lymph node cells, sampled before transplant. The receptor was isolated from a human donor who was the organ donor for an intestinal transplant. This chain is built from TRBV4-1 and TRBJ1-1; 7 middle bases align to TRBD1. The CDR3 protein sequence reads: CASSQDRGKGTEAFF. In nucleotide form, the sequence is TGCGCCAGCAGCCAAGACAGGGGGAAGGGCACTGAAGCTTTCTTT.